This T cell receptor beta chain was sequenced in a study of shared T cell receptors in the human thymus (dated by TCRdb to about 2021). Describing the broader study: The study investigated the way shared, self-reactive T-cell receptor alpha chains are produced in the human thymus.

Receptors were amplified or captured by the immunoSEQ multiplex PCR assay. Not all clones reach the TCRdb copy of this immuneACCESS table, which keeps in-frame sequences only. Checked studies attribute under half of the gap to unresolved V genes and leave the rest unexplained. This sample gives 700,000 to 750,000 clones in total; approximately 83% of them show up just once. Clones ranked in the top ten supply under 0.012% of the sample. Points on this clone: The antigen this receptor binds is unknown. One base away there is no much larger clone; base qualities are not given.

V and J are trimmed by 5 bases and 3 bases, and the gene matches miss 18 bases of the junction. Taken from the germline V gene, the CDR1 and CDR2 loops are SGHTA and FQGNSA. Including cysteine and phenylalanine, the CDR3 has 19 amino acids. Just the 57-base CDR3 DNA is kept, in frame starting at base 1. The sample was also reused in another study, on human thymus T cells. From that second study: The donors were immunologically healthy infants in Finland who had open corrective cardiac surgery for congenital heart defects. Thymus tissue was collected as surgical resects that were removed during corrective cardiac surgery. Usage of V and J gene segments appeared to be biased in both the thymic and the peripheral blood repertoires. Highly overlapping thymic TCR repertoires among unrelated individuals were reported in the related research. TCR alpha and beta repertoires from seven to nine infant thymus samples and four related peripheral blood samples were characterized in the study. Donor ages ranging from about 7 to 250 days were recorded, and over 5 male and a couple of female infants were included in the cohort. Thymocytes were released mechanically from tissue and stored at -70 °C as pellets of about 8.5-31 million cells. Genomic DNA was extracted from frozen cell pellets with a QIAsymphony instrument. The immunoSEQ multiplex PCR assay was used to amplify the TCRB and TCRAD loci from a standardized quantity of quality-controlled genomic DNA. The V(D)J region was spanned by amplicons of a length sufficient to cover the CDR3 and to identify V and J genes. Amplicon sequencing was performed on an Illumina platform through the commercial immunoSEQ service. Primer bias and sequencing errors were corrected as previously described, and TCRAD and TCRB definitions were based on the IMGT database. Analysis of the repertoires was done with immunoSEQ Analyzer 3.0 and VDJTools and included basic statistics, V/J segment usage, diversity estimates, rarefaction and pairwise overlap. Chao1, ChaoE, Efron-Thisted, Shannon and inverse Simpson indices were used to estimate diversity, which was also estimated on datasets down-sampled to the smallest sample. For repertoire overlap, CDR3 nucleotide sequence, V gene and J gene had to match strictly, and clustering was done by Jaccard-based multidimensional scaling. Thymus samples yielded on average approximately 840,000 unique TCRB clonotypes, compared with 80,000 to 85,000 from blood samples.

Sequenced material: thymocytes. The sequence derives from a girl under two years old with a congenital heart defect. Donor details come from another sample of the same person, matched by shared clones. The chain is made from TRBV7-2 and TRBJ2-7; 11 central nucleotides agree with TRBD2. The nucleotide sequence reads TGTGCCAGCAGCCCCCAACGGGGGACTAGCGGCGCAACCAACTACGAGCAGTACTTC. Its amino acids are CASSPQRGTSGATNYEQYF.